One and the same sample provided the 18 T cell receptor beta chains below, sequenced in a study of shared clonotypes between healthy human individuals (dated by TCRdb to the early 2020s). To prepare the library, the immunoSEQ multiplex PCR assay was applied. In TCRdb, the immuneACCESS table is reduced to in-frame sequences with V and J assigned. These tables do not hold every clone; where another copy was compared, an unresolved V gene accounts for under half, and the others remain unexplained. The sample table shows 2 million to 2.5 million clones, and roughly 93% are seen once. The ten biggest clones cover approximately 0.36% of the sample. The sequenced sample was naive CD4+ T cells from PBMCs. The cell subset or site label for this specimen denotes: CD45RA+ positively selected. These receptors were collected from a man younger than 30 in good health. Some clones in this sample may be carry-over from other donors' samples.

This clone was counted a single time. The chain has TRBV28 and TRBJ1-2; D call uncertain. Per germline, CDR1 MDHEN and CDR2 SYDVKM. This CDR3 region has 13 residues. V shed 2 bases and J shed 7 bases, with 11 bases lying between them. CDR3 amino acids: CASSLVTGPGYTF. CDR3 DNA sequence: TGTGCCAGCAGTTTAGTAACCGGGCCTGGCTACACCTTC.

In the case of this clone: Distinct nucleotide sequences in the sample also encode this CDR3. The chain carries TRBV2 and TRBJ2-5; the D is unclear. Germline V lookup: CDR1 SNHLY, CDR2 FYNNEI. CDR3 size: 11 residues. Trimming took off 6 bases at V and 5 bases at J, with 7 bases between the two ends. The CDR3 DNA is TGTGCCAGCAGCCGCGAGGAGACCCAGTACTTC. As protein: CASSREETQYF.

This clone has a single count. The V gene is TRBV15, the J gene TRBJ1-5; D is perhaps TRBD1 (6 bases). There are 17 residues in the CDR3. V lost 0 bases to trimming and J lost 3 bases, with 15 bases between them. CDR1 is LNHNV and CDR2 is YYDKDF in the germline V gene (reference sequence). This chain's CDR3 is CATSRDGRQVYNQPQHF. CDR3 sequence (DNA): TGTGCCACCAGCAGAGATGGGAGACAGGTGTACAATCAGCCCCAGCATTTT.

This chain joins TRBV28 and TRBJ1-1; 7 positions match TRBD1. The CDR3 spans 14 residues. CDR1 is MDHEN, CDR2 SYDVKM, per germline. V dropped 6 bases and J dropped 0; count of bases not matched to a gene: 4. The DNA of the CDR3 is TGTGCCAGCAGAGAGGGACAGTTGAACACTGAAGCTTTCTTT. Translation: CASREGQLNTEAFF. Using reference TRBV28 and TRBJ1-1 for the parts outside the CDR3, the full variable domain is DVKVTQSSRYLVKRTGEKVFLECVQDMDHENMFWYRQDPGLGLRLIYFSYDVKMKEKGDIPEGYSVSREKKERFSLILESASTNQTSMYLCASREGQLNTEAFFGQGTRLTVV.

Here the CDR3 DNA reads TGTGCCAGCAGTTACCCCGGGACTGAACACACCGGGGAGCTGTTTTTT. It codes for CASSYPGTEHTGELFF. V is TRBV6-6 and J is TRBJ2-2, with D possibly being TRBD2 (6 bases). Germline V gene lookup returns CDR1 MNHNY and CDR2 SVGAGI (reference sequence). V dropped 2 bases and J dropped 3 bases, with 13 bases sitting between them. There are 16 residues in the CDR3.

This chain links TRBV30 with TRBJ2-3, with D unresolved. The V gene's germline CDR1 is GTSNPN and CDR2 SVGIG (reference sequence). Between the trimmed V and J ends, which lost 1 base and 6 bases, there was a span of 11 bases. This CDR3 spans 13 amino acids. The CDR3 region has the DNA TGTGCCTGGAGTGCGACCGATTACGATACGCAGTATTTT. It codes for CAWSATDYDTQYF.

Here the CDR3 reads CASSGYRDISEQYF. The DNA of the CDR3 is TGTGCCAGCAGCGGATACAGGGATATCAGCGAGCAGTACTTC. The rearrangement joins TRBV11-2 to TRBJ2-7, with a possible D match to TRBD1 (6 bases). The CDR3 runs to 14 residues. Germline V lookup: CDR1 SGHAT, CDR2 FQNNGV. V lost 5 bases to trimming and J lost 6 bases, with 17 bases between them.

The gene calls are TRBV6-6 and TRBJ1-6; no clear D gene. The CDR3 totals 12 residues. V shed 6 bases and J shed 7 bases, with 7 bases lying between them. The germline CDR1 and CDR2 sequences are MNHNY and SVGAGI (reference sequence). The CDR3 sequence: CASRGRNSPLHF. The CDR3 DNA sequence: TGTGCCAGCAGGGGGAGAAATTCACCCCTCCACTTT.

A remark on this clone: At the DNA level, this CDR3 is encoded by other sequences in the same sample as well. This chain uses TRBV7-3 with TRBJ2-3; 9 positions agree with TRBD2. The germline V gene encodes CDR1 SGHTA and CDR2 FQGTGA. The CDR3 covers 14 residues. Germline trimming cut 5 bases from V and 5 bases from J; bases unmatched to any gene: 5. CDR3 amino acids: CASSPGLAGDTQYF. CDR3 in DNA: TGTGCCAGCAGCCCGGGACTAGCCGGAGATACGCAGTATTTT.

V is TRBV2 and J is TRBJ2-2; TRBD1 is a possible D gene (6 bases). CDR3 length: 15 residues. Germline lookup yields CDR1 SNHLY and CDR2 FYNNEI. V lost 6 bases to trimming and J lost 2 bases, with 13 bases between them. CDR3 nucleotide sequence: TGTGCCAGCAGGAAGGACAGCATTAACACCGGGGAGCTGTTTTTT. Translating gives CASRKDSINTGELFF.

V usage is TRBV5-4 and J usage is TRBJ2-2; D gene unclear. This CDR3 has 14 amino acids. The ends were cut back, 1 base at V and 2 bases at J, with 6 bases in the middle. Germline-derived CDR1 and CDR2 are SGHNT and YYREEE (reference sequence). In nucleotides, the CDR3 is TGTGCCAGCAGCTTGAAGGGAAACACCGGGGAGCTGTTTTTT. Protein: CASSLKGNTGELFF.

This sequence joins TRBV10-3 and TRBJ2-3, with D maybe TRBD1 (5 bases). V was shortened by 7 bases and J by 0 bases, with 11 bases between the two germline ends. This CDR3 spans 14 amino acids. In germline, CDR1 is ENHRY, CDR2 SYGVKD. The CDR3 DNA reads as TGTGCCATCACCAAGACAGCAAGCACAGATACGCAGTATTTT. It specifies CAITKTASTDTQYF.

The chain combines TRBV14 with TRBJ2-1; 10 bases agree with TRBD2. Per the germline V gene, CDR1 is SGHDN and CDR2 is FVKESK. V lost 4 bases to trimming and J lost 0 bases; unmatched junction nucleotides: 9. CDR3 length: 18 amino acids. In DNA, the CDR3 is TGTGCCAGCAGCCCATGGACTAGCGGCGCAAGCTCCTACAATGAGCAGTTCTTC. Translating it yields CASSPWTSGASSYNEQFF. Combining the CDR3 with reference TRBV14 and TRBJ2-1 gives the whole variable domain EAGVTQFPSHSVIEKGQTVTLRCDPISGHDNLYWYRRVMGKEIKFLLHFVKESKQDESGMPNNRFLAERTGGTYSTLKVQPAELEDSGVYFCASSPWTSGASSYNEQFFGPGTRLTVL.

The gene calls are TRBV20-1 and TRBJ2-3, with D perhaps TRBD2 (5 bases). The germline gives CDR1 DFQATT, CDR2 SNEGSKA (reference sequence). This CDR3 contains 10 residues. Trimming took off 6 bases at V and 8 bases at J, with 9 bases between the two ends. Written as DNA, the CDR3 is TGCAGTGCCGCTCGGGGTACGCAGTATTTT. Encoded protein: CSAARGTQYF.

The chain combines TRBV15 with TRBJ2-2, with D perhaps assigned TRBD1 or TRBD2 (7 bases each). Germline-derived CDR1 and CDR2 are LNHNV and YYDKDF (reference sequence). Trimming left V 0 bases short and J 8 bases short, with 16 bases between. CDR3 length equals 16 residues. The CDR3 loop reads CATSRDPDRTRGELFF. As DNA, the CDR3 is TGTGCCACCAGCAGAGACCCGGACAGGACTAGGGGGGAGCTGTTTTTT.

CDR3 region: CAWSVPPTDGYTF. CDR3 DNA sequence: TGTGCCTGGAGTGTCCCGCCGACGGATGGCTACACCTTC. The chain uses TRBV30 and TRBJ1-2; D remains unclear. Trimming removed 0 bases from V and 6 bases from J, with 11 bases in between. Per the germline V gene, CDR1 is GTSNPN and CDR2 is SVGIG (reference sequence). CDR3 length: 13 residues.

The chain recombines TRBV5-7 with TRBJ1-5; the match to TRBD1 covers 8 bases. TRBV5-7 is recorded as an ORF, its role being uncertain. With 5 bases clipped from V and 0 bases from J, the junction kept 7 bases outside the gene matches. The CDR3 is 16 residues long. The CDR3, as DNA: TGTGCCAGCAGTCCTGACAGGGGAATTAGCAATCAGCCCCAGCATTTT. Translated: CASSPDRGISNQPQHF.

V usage is TRBV5-1 and J usage is TRBJ2-5, with 7 bases matching TRBD2. This CDR3 region has 13 residues. V gave up 6 bases and J gave up 2 bases; unmatched junction bases: 4. Per the germline V gene, CDR1 is SGHRS and CDR2 is YFSETQ. Here the CDR3 reads CASNREGQETQYF. CDR3 sequence (DNA): TGCGCCAGCAATAGGGAGGGACAAGAGACCCAGTACTTC.